These T cell receptor beta chains were read from a single sample in a study of spatial heterogeneity in lung cancer. TCRdb processed the 5' RACE reads anew with MiXCR; each CDR3 protein has one entry. The table has over 75,000 distinct CDR3 sequences, approximately 20% seen once. The sequences come from PBMCs, collected at surgery. These receptor sequences come from a male donor with early-stage non-small cell lung cancer. Each CDR3 is given with its conserved first and last residue. Fields, in order: clone size, V gene, D gene, J gene, CDR3 DNA, CDR3 protein. The D gene is left open where the match is weak. Clone size is shown for a subset of rows, as once, few, many or a class of expanded clone.

few,TRBV7-9,NA,TRBJ2-7,TGTGCCAGCAGCCCCCGGGACGCAGGCCTCGAGCAGTACTTC,CASSPRDAGLEQYF
NA,TRBV10-3,NA,TRBJ2-3,TGTGCCATCAGCGCAGGGGCCCCAGATACGCAGTATTTT,CAISAGAPDTQYF
NA,TRBV20-1,NA,TRBJ2-5,TGCAGTGCTGTAAAACAAGGGGCAGGTCAGACCCAGTACTTC,CSAVKQGAGQTQYF
NA,TRBV10-3,NA,TRBJ1-1,TGTGCCATCAGTGAGCGCGGTCTGAACACTGAAGCTTTCTTT,CAISERGLNTEAFF
NA,TRBV11-1,TRBD1,TRBJ2-1,TGTGCCAGCAGCTGGGACAGGGGGAATGAGCAGTTCTTC,CASSWDRGNEQFF
NA,TRBV3-1,TRBD2,TRBJ2-2,TGTGCCAGCAGCCGAACTCTAGCGGGAGTAAACACCGGGGAGCTGTTTTTT,CASSRTLAGVNTGELFF
many,TRBV9,NA,TRBJ1-1,TGTGCCAGCAGCGTAGTACAGAACACTGAAGCTTTCTTT,CASSVVQNTEAFF
NA,TRBV12-3/TRBV12-4,TRBD2,TRBJ2-5,TGTGCCAGCAGTTCACTAGCGGGGGAAGAGACCCAGTACTTC,CASSSLAGEETQYF
few,TRBV27,NA,TRBJ2-1,TGTGCCAGCAGTTTATTCTTAGCGGCCAATTACAATGAGCAGTTCTTC,CASSLFLAANYNEQFF
once,TRBV28,NA,TRBJ1-5,TGTGCCAGCAGTTTAGCGGCGGACAATCAGCCCCAGCATTTT,CASSLAADNQPQHF
NA,TRBV6-1,NA,TRBJ2-5,TGTGCCAGCAGCCCCAACAGGGATTCTTTTAGGCAAGAGACCCAGTACTTC,CASSPNRDSFRQETQYF
many,TRBV6-5,TRBD1,TRBJ2-7,TGTGCCAGCAGTCCCCAAGGGAGACAGGGGAGCGAGCAGTACTTC,CASSPQGRQGSEQYF
many,TRBV3-1,NA,TRBJ2-1,TGTGCCAGCAGCCCGAGGGGGAGCTCCTCCTACAATGAGCAGTTCTTC,CASSPRGSSSYNEQFF
few,TRBV28,TRBD2,TRBJ2-5,TGTGCCAGCAGTTCCCGACTAGGCCTAGCGGGGGGACAGACAGAGACCCAGTACTTC,CASSSRLGLAGGQTETQYF
few,TRBV27,NA,TRBJ1-2,TGTGCCAGCAGCCCCACCCAGACCTATGGCTACACCTTC,CASSPTQTYGYTF
NA,TRBV10-3,TRBD1,TRBJ2-1,TGTGCCATCAGTGATGGACAGGGGCACAATGAGCAGTTCTTC,CAISDGQGHNEQFF
few,TRBV5-1,TRBD1,TRBJ2-5,TGCGCCAGCAGCTGGGGACAGGTCAAAGAGACCCAGTACTTC,CASSWGQVKETQYF
NA,TRBV19,NA,TRBJ2-3,TGTGCCAGTAGTATCGGCAGGGTCGCAGATACGCAGTATTTT,CASSIGRVADTQYF
few,TRBV29-1,NA,TRBJ1-1,TGCAGCGTTGGCTCTTTACAGGGGAACACTGAAGCTTTCTTT,CSVGSLQGNTEAFF
few,TRBV20-1,TRBD2,TRBJ2-1,TGCAGTGCTTACACTAGCGGGAGGGCCGATGAGCAGTTCTTC,CSAYTSGRADEQFF
NA,TRBV7-8,TRBD1,TRBJ2-1,TGTGCCAGCAGCTTAGGGACAGGATACGGTGAGCAGTTCTTC,CASSLGTGYGEQFF
many,TRBV10-3,NA,TRBJ2-7,TGTGCCATACGACCGGGACCCAGAACCTACGAGCAGTACTTC,CAIRPGPRTYEQYF
NA,TRBV24-1,NA,TRBJ2-3,TGTGCCACCAGTGAGCGGTCGCGGAGCACAGATACGCAGTATTTT,CATSERSRSTDTQYF
many,TRBV10-3,NA,TRBJ2-3,TGTGCCATGGGATACCGCACAGATACGCAGTATTTT,CAMGYRTDTQYF
NA,TRBV18,NA,TRBJ2-2,TGTGCCAGCTCACCACAAGGGTCCACCGGGGAGCTGTTTTTT,CASSPQGSTGELFF
few,TRBV7-2,NA,TRBJ2-5,TGTGCCAGCAGCCCGGTACACGGCATACAAGAGACCCAGTACTTC,CASSPVHGIQETQYF
few,TRBV6-6,NA,TRBJ1-5,TGTGCCAGCAGCCTACCTTCCCCTACCCTGAGATCGAATAGCAATCAGCCCCAGCATTTT,CASSLPSPTLRSNSNQPQHF
NA,TRBV9,TRBD1,TRBJ2-1,TGTGCCAGCAGCGTCCACCTAAGGGGACAGGGGGCTTTCGGTGGTTACAATGAGCAGTTCTTC,CASSVHLRGQGAFGGYNEQFF
few,TRBV27,NA,TRBJ2-2,TGTGCCAGCAGTCCCGGGCCCTCCTGGGACGCCGGGGAGCTGTTTTTT,CASSPGPSWDAGELFF
NA,TRBV6-5,NA,TRBJ1-1,TGTGCCAGCAGTTACTCAGTCAGTCTCTCTGAAGCTTTCTTT,CASSYSVSLSEAFF
NA,TRBV15,NA,TRBJ2-5,TGTGCCACCAGCAGAGAACTAGCCTCTACGGCCCAGTACTTC,CATSRELASTAQYF
once,TRBV7-3,NA,TRBJ2-2,TGTGCCAGCAGCTTAAATTCCGGGACCGGGGAGCTGTTTTTT,CASSLNSGTGELFF
few,TRBV24-1,NA,TRBJ2-2,TGTGCCACCAGTGACGGCAGGGGTGGCGGGGAGCTGTTTTTT,CATSDGRGGGELFF
few,TRBV11-2,TRBD2,TRBJ2-3,TGTGCCAGCAGCTTAAGCGGGGGGGTTTCGACGCAGTATTTT,CASSLSGGVSTQYF
NA,TRBV15,NA,TRBJ2-1,TGTGCCACCAGCATCCTCTCAGGGGCCAACTCCTACAATGAGCAGTTCTTC,CATSILSGANSYNEQFF
few,TRBV3-1,TRBD1,TRBJ1-6,TGTGCCAGCAGCTCAGGGGGCGGGGGAATGAGATCACCCCTCCACTTT,CASSSGGGGMRSPLHF